Presented here are 15 T cell receptor beta chains from one specimen sequenced in a study of blood T cells in healthy people across ages. It was with a sample-barcoded 5' primer and a J-beta primer mix that a second PCR of about 6 to 12 cycles was run. MiXCR, run by TCRdb on the 5' RACE reads, gives a single entry per CDR3 protein. The repertoire holds approximately 960,000 distinct CDR3 sequences, with about 27% as singletons. The data also belong to a second study, concerning T cells of mothers and their children.

The sequencing sample was made of blood. These receptor sequences come from a woman in her thirties or forties in good health.

This clonotype was detected ten times or more. The chain joins TRBV10-3 to TRBJ1-2; D uncertain. CDR3 size: 14 residues. V dropped 6 bases and J dropped 2 bases, with 13 bases sitting between them. CDR1 and CDR2 from the germline V gene are ENHRY and SYGVKD. The CDR3 here is CAISQPLINYGYTF. In DNA form, the CDR3 reads TGTGCCATCAGCCAGCCTTTAATCAACTATGGCTACACCTTC.

As regards this clonotype: The junction and the germline gene differ at one end; a read error may be behind it. The J gene is TRBJ1-1, the V gene TRBV7-9; 8 bases line up with TRBD1. Germline V lookup: CDR1 SEHNR, CDR2 FQNEAQ (reference sequence). The length of the CDR3 is 18 residues. In nucleotides, the CDR3 is TGTGCCGGCAGCGCTCCCAACCTCCGGACAGGGCGGCACACTGAAGCTTTCTTT. Protein sequence: CAGSAPNLRTGRHTEAFF.

The chain links TRBV12-3 or TRBV12-4 to TRBJ1-5; TRBD1 aligns across 7 bases. J lost 2 bases, V lost 5 bases, and 15 bases had no gene match. The length of the CDR3 is 18 residues. In nucleotides, the CDR3 is TGTGCCAGCAGTCCACAGGCGGGACAGCGAACTCGCAATCAGCCCCAGCATTTT. Translation gives CASSPQAGQRTRNQPQHF.

The rearrangement joins TRBV6-5 to TRBJ1-1, with a tentative D call TRBD1 (5 bases). The CDR3 spans 13 residues. Germline CDR1 reads MNHEY; CDR2 reads SVGAGI. Trimming left V 7 bases short and J 1 base short, with 10 bases between. Here the CDR3 reads CASKRGWNTEAFF. The CDR3 region has the DNA TGTGCCAGCAAAAGGGGTTGGAACACTGAAGCTTTCTTT.

This clonotype occurred a few times. The V gene is TRBV4-2, the J gene TRBJ2-3; D perhaps matches TRBD1 (5 bases). The CDR3 runs to 14 residues. Germline-derived CDR1 and CDR2 are LGHNA and YNFKEQ. The V end lost 0 bases, the J end lost 2 bases, and 6 bases lay between the germline ends. In DNA form, the CDR3 reads TGTGCCAGCAGCCAAGAGACAGCCACAGATACGCAGTATTTT. Translating gives CASSQETATDTQYF.

This clonotype was found many times. This chain joins TRBV9 and TRBJ1-2; D not resolved. With 6 bases removed from V and 7 bases from J, the gap between germline ends came to 13 bases. CDR3 size: 12 residues. Germline CDR1 and CDR2: SGDLS and YYNGEE. CDR3 protein: CASTKAVGGYTF. CDR3 DNA: TGTGCCAGCACCAAGGCAGTCGGTGGCTACACCTTC.

This clonotype has ten or more counts. V gene TRBV20-1 combines with J gene TRBJ2-5; D unresolved. V lost 0 bases and J 2 bases, leaving 7 bases between the germline ends. Germline lookup yields CDR1 DFQATT and CDR2 SNEGSKA (reference sequence). The CDR3 contains 13 residues. This CDR3 reads CSARDGLQETQYF. In DNA, the CDR3 is TGCAGTGCTAGAGATGGATTACAAGAGACCCAGTACTTC.

Comment on this clonotype: Its ends do not fully match the called genes, so a read error is possible. This sequence joins TRBV28 and TRBJ1-2; D uncertain. This CDR3 comprises 14 residues. The germline V gene encodes CDR1 MDHEN and CDR2 SYDVKM. The CDR3 DNA reads as TGTGCCAGCAGTTCCGGCAGTAACGACTATGGCTACGCCTTC. It is translated as CASSSGSNDYGYAF.

Note on this clonotype: A read error may be the cause here, since a much bigger clone is one base away. V gene TRBV2 combines with J gene TRBJ2-1; perhaps TRBD2 as D (7 bases). V dropped 8 bases and J dropped 10 bases, with 18 bases sitting between them. Germline CDR1 SNHLY, CDR2 FYNNEI. The CDR3 totals 13 residues. CDR3 DNA: TGTGCCAGCTACGCGGGGGCCACCTACGAGCAGTTCTTC. Encoded protein: CASYAGATYEQFF.

There are many counts of this clonotype. An end of the junction does not agree with germline; a read error may underlie this. The chain recombines TRBV28 with TRBJ2-7; 8 positions match TRBD1. CDR1 is MDHEN, CDR2 SYDVKM, per germline. The length of the CDR3 is 14 residues. CDR3 in amino acids: CASSLAGGSHEQYF. The DNA of the CDR3 is TGTGCCAGCAGTTTAGCAGGGGGCTCCCACGAGCAGTACTTC.

This clonotype was observed at least ten times. The genes are TRBV7-2 and TRBJ2-5, with 10 bases that match TRBD2. Germline CDR1 SGHTA, CDR2 FQGNSA. The CDR3 has 21 residues. The ends lost 0 bases at V and 1 base at J; junction bases unmatched: 17. In DNA form, the CDR3 reads TGTGCCAGCAGCTTAGCCCCGGGATATAGCGGGGGGCCCTCCCCCCAAGAGACCCAGTACTTC. It codes for CASSLAPGYSGGPSPQETQYF.

This clonotype appeared a few times. Here the CDR3 DNA reads TGCGCCAGCAGCTCGCTTAGCGGGGACCTCTACGAGCAGTACTTC. This sequence encodes CASSSLSGDLYEQYF. The V call is TRBV5-1, the J call TRBJ2-7, with 8 nucleotides matching TRBD2. The CDR3 sequence is 15 residues long. The germline gives CDR1 SGHRS, CDR2 YFSETQ. V lost 3 bases, J lost 3 bases, and 8 bases stayed unmatched.

This clonotype was observed a few times. The chain couples TRBV6-2 or TRBV6-3 to TRBJ2-1, with 8 bases that match TRBD2. V shed 2 bases and J 7 bases; nucleotides not matched to a gene: 10. The germline CDR1 and CDR2 sequences are MNHEY and SVGEGT. CDR3 length equals 16 residues. The CDR3 nucleotides read TGTGCCAGCAGTTACACTCGGGGGGGCCTTCAGAATGAGCAGTTCTTC. It is translated as CASSYTRGGLQNEQFF.

The chain couples TRBV7-8 to TRBJ1-2; possible D gene TRBD1, 5 bases. This CDR3 spans 15 amino acids. Trimming took off 4 bases at V and 8 bases at J, with 20 bases between the two ends. CDR1 is SGHVS and CDR2 is FQNEAQ in the germline V gene. The CDR3 is CASSSREGPLEGYTF. The CDR3 nucleotides read TGTGCCAGCAGCTCCCGGGAGGGGCCCCTTGAGGGCTACACCTTC.

This clonotype was observed a few times. The gene calls are TRBV4-3 and TRBJ2-5, with TRBD1 identical over 8 bases. The germline V gene encodes CDR1 LGHNA and CDR2 YSLEER. With 0 bases clipped from V and 5 bases from J, the junction kept 5 bases outside the gene matches. The CDR3 loop spans 15 amino acids. CDR3 loop: CASSQEDRAVETQYF. CDR3 coding DNA: TGCGCCAGCAGCCAAGAGGACAGGGCGGTGGAGACCCAGTACTTC.